This T cell receptor beta chain derives from a study of T cell responses to AZD1222 COVID-19 vaccine. Clones were sequenced by immunoSEQ multiplex PCR, and TCRdb holds only the in-frame ones, with some missing. The table has about 92,000 clones, under 90% seen once. A remark on this clone: Its target is not known.

Study-level points and caveats: The CD4 TCRs associated with vaccination extended across spike and predominated at 160-218 and 743-854.

After removal of 6 bases from V and 1 base from J, the junction contained 9 bases not matched to a gene. The CDR3 consists of 16 residues. CDR1 and CDR2 from the germline V gene are MNHEY and SVGEGT. The specimen comprised peripheral blood, sampled on day 0 of AZD1222 vaccination. The sequence came from an adult in good health. This chain connects TRBV6-2 or TRBV6-3 to TRBJ2-7; 10 bases are shared with TRBD2. DNA for the CDR3: TGTGCCAGCAGCGACCCCTGGACTAGCGGATCCTACGAGCAGTACTTC. Translated: CASSDPWTSGSYEQYF.